Sequencing of this T cell receptor beta chain was carried out in a study of human T cells and chemical hapten exposure. Study-wide context: Researchers reported sensitizing a 2 cm by 2 cm upper inner arm skin site with 2% DPC.

Time point denoted: patch test 1, 2 weeks after DPC sensitization. The treatment was: therapeutic diphenylcyclopropenone sensitization with weekly scalp DPC. Venepuncture was done earlier than the placement of each patch test. The library labeled individual cDNA molecules by adding unique molecular identifiers to them. MiXCR was run by TCRdb on the RACE reads, yielding one entry per CDR3 protein. Here the sample spans around 120,000 distinct CDR3 sequences, roughly 13% being singletons. General study findings and limits: Patch test score rose with PT1 expanded TCRs, significant at 8, 16, 32, not 4.

This clonotype turned up a few times. No antigen is known for it. CDR1 SQVTM and CDR2 ANQGSEA come from the germline V gene. The CDR3 contains 12 residues. The receptor's source is a man between 18 and 29 years old with alopecia areata. Some clones in this sample may be carry-over from other donors' samples. V usage is TRBV29-1 and J usage is TRBJ1-4; D perhaps matches TRBD1 (5 bases). Sequenced here: whole blood, sampled in connection with sensitization to the hapten diphenylcyclopropenone (DPC). CDR3 sequence: CSGGETNEKLFF. CDR3 sequence (DNA): TGCAGTGGAGGGGAAACTAATGAAAAACTGTTTTTT.